The rows below give T cell receptor beta chains drawn from one sample of a study of shared clonotypes between healthy human individuals. Assay: immunoSEQ multiplex PCR; the TCRdb copy retains only in-frame clones and omits some. The sample consists of about 1,900,000 clones, about 94% of them appearing once. The specimen was naive CD8+ T cells sorted from blood. The receptor source for this set is a man aged 18 to 30 in good health. CDR3s include the opening cysteine and the closing phenylalanine or tryptophan. D genes are given only for firm matches.

v_gene: TRBV2
j_gene: TRBJ2-2
d_gene: -
CDR3aa: CASEGRTGELFF

v_gene: TRBV6-6
j_gene: TRBJ2-1
d_gene: -
CDR3aa: CASSATGSSYNEQFF

v_gene: TRBV5-6
j_gene: TRBJ2-7
d_gene: TRBD1
CDR3aa: CASSLVGTGDSYEQYF

v_gene: TRBV7-6
j_gene: TRBJ1-4
d_gene: -
CDR3aa: CASSDGATNEKLFF

v_gene: TRBV6-5
j_gene: TRBJ2-5
d_gene: -
CDR3aa: CASRVGGQETQYF

v_gene: TRBV4-1
j_gene: TRBJ2-7
d_gene: -
CDR3aa: CASSQTGIGGYEQYF

v_gene: TRBV27
j_gene: TRBJ2-7
d_gene: -
CDR3aa: CASSPSAGLTAYEQYF

v_gene: TRBV27
j_gene: TRBJ2-7
d_gene: -
CDR3aa: CASSLIPYYEQYF

v_gene: TRBV6-6
j_gene: TRBJ2-7
d_gene: -
CDR3aa: CASSYGDEDSYEQYF

v_gene: TRBV4-3
j_gene: TRBJ2-1
d_gene: TRBD1
CDR3aa: CASSQLTGATDEQFF

v_gene: TRBV27
j_gene: TRBJ1-4
d_gene: -
CDR3aa: CASSLVHPGANEKLFF

v_gene: TRBV5-1
j_gene: TRBJ2-3
d_gene: -
CDR3aa: CASSWGVVETDTQYF

v_gene: TRBV2
j_gene: TRBJ2-5
d_gene: -
CDR3aa: CASSDRGKDQETQYF

v_gene: TRBV6-5
j_gene: TRBJ1-6
d_gene: -
CDR3aa: CASSWGPDKMSPLHF

v_gene: TRBV4-1
j_gene: TRBJ1-2
d_gene: -
CDR3aa: CASSQEAGTYGYTF

v_gene: TRBV28
j_gene: TRBJ2-5
d_gene: TRBD1
CDR3aa: CASSLDGQGETQYF

v_gene: TRBV2
j_gene: TRBJ2-3
d_gene: TRBD2
CDR3aa: CASSEYGGGTDTQYF

v_gene: TRBV28
j_gene: TRBJ2-3
d_gene: -
CDR3aa: CASSLTDTQYF

v_gene: TRBV6-1
j_gene: TRBJ2-1
d_gene: -
CDR3aa: CASSATGTQAKSSYNEQFF

v_gene: TRBV6-5
j_gene: TRBJ2-3
d_gene: -
CDR3aa: CASSLTRDTQYF

v_gene: TRBV7-9
j_gene: TRBJ2-5
d_gene: TRBD1
CDR3aa: CASSEGQGKETQYF

v_gene: TRBV19
j_gene: TRBJ1-1
d_gene: TRBD1
CDR3aa: CASRFPGQGPNTEAFF

v_gene: TRBV5-1
j_gene: TRBJ1-5
d_gene: -
CDR3aa: CASSPRRGLYRNQPQHF

v_gene: TRBV13
j_gene: TRBJ2-7
d_gene: -
CDR3aa: CASCMSTSKEQYF

v_gene: TRBV30
j_gene: TRBJ1-1
d_gene: TRBD1
CDR3aa: CAWRTGVNTEAFF

v_gene: TRBV7-9
j_gene: TRBJ1-2
d_gene: -
CDR3aa: CASERDGYTF

v_gene: TRBV6-5
j_gene: TRBJ2-7
d_gene: -
CDR3aa: CASSYSDGSYEQYF

v_gene: TRBV7-2
j_gene: TRBJ2-7
d_gene: -
CDR3aa: CASSLRTSYEQYF

v_gene: TRBV7-9
j_gene: TRBJ2-5
d_gene: TRBD2
CDR3aa: CASSLFAGGVQETQYF

v_gene: TRBV27
j_gene: TRBJ1-5
d_gene: -
CDR3aa: CASSQRGGFNQPQHF

v_gene: TRBV7-8
j_gene: TRBJ2-3
d_gene: TRBD2
CDR3aa: CASTHRLAGAADTQYF

v_gene: TRBV4-3
j_gene: TRBJ2-1
d_gene: TRBD2
CDR3aa: CASSQDGLAGTSYNEQFF

v_gene: TRBV10-2
j_gene: TRBJ2-1
d_gene: TRBD2
CDR3aa: CASSLTSGGYNEQFF

v_gene: TRBV5-6
j_gene: TRBJ1-2
d_gene: TRBD1
CDR3aa: CASTYRGGYGYTF

v_gene: TRBV27
j_gene: TRBJ2-7
d_gene: -
CDR3aa: CASSFRDSTYEQYF